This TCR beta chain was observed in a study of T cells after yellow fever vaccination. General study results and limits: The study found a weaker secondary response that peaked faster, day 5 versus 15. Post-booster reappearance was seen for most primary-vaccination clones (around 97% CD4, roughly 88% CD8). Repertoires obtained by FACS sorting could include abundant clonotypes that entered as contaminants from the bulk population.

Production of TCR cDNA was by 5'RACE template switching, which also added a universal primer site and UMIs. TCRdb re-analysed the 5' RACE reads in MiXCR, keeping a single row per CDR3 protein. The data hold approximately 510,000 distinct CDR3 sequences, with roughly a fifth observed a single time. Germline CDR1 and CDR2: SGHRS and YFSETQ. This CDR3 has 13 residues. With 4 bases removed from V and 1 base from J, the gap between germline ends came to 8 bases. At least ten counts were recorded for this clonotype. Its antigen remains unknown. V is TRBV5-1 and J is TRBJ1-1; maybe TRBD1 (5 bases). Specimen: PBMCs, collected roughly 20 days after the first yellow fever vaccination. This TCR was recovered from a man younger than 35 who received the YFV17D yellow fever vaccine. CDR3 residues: CASSRQGNTEAFF. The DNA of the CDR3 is TGCGCCAGCAGCCGTCAGGGGAACACTGAAGCTTTCTTT.